This TCR beta chain was profiled in a study of Ad26.COV2.S vaccination and SARS-CoV-2 variants. Study observations and caveats: It was vaccine recipients, not placebo recipients, who had the higher spike-specific TCR breadth. Vaccine and placebo recipients had similar non-spike TCR breadth. The TCR-based breadth and depth measures might underestimate overall T cell responses.

V lost 4 bases to trimming and J lost 8 bases, with 17 bases between them. The CDR3 loop spans 14 amino acids. Germline assignment: CDR1 SNHLY and CDR2 FYNNEI. There are a few counts of this clone. Antigen: not known. The table came from immunoSEQ multiplex PCR; TCRdb's copy has only in-frame clones and leaves some out. The repertoire consists of around 100,000 clones, with around 80% occurring once and the leading ten covering 17%. This receptor was obtained from a human donor who had recovered from COVID-19. The chain links TRBV2 to TRBJ1-2; D is unclear. The source was peripheral blood, collected after recovery from COVID-19. The CDR3 DNA reads as TGTGCCAGCAGTGGTCGCAGCCCGCCTTTGGGCTACACCTTC. This encodes CASSGRSPPLGYTF.